The rows below give T cell receptor beta chains drawn from one sample of a study of T cell responses to AZD1222 COVID-19 vaccine. TCRdb keeps only in-frame clones here, not all; method: immunoSEQ multiplex PCR. The sample yields about 140,000 clones, roughly 92% seen once. The sample in question was peripheral blood, obtained 28 days after the second AZD1222 dose. The receptors shown here come from an adult who received the AZD1222 COVID-19 vaccine. Both conserved end residues are part of each CDR3. The D gene is left open where the match is weak. Not all rows give a size; the values are once, few, many and, for expanded clones, a class.

>.|TRBV6-2/TRBV6-3|TRBJ1-2|.
TGTGCCAGCAGTTACTCCGCAGGCAGCTACAACTATGGCTACACCTTC
CASSYSAGSYNYGYTF
>TRBD1|TRBV28|TRBJ2-7|.
TGTGCCAGCAGTCGGGGACAGGGGCCCTACGAGCAGTACTTC
CASSRGQGPYEQYF
>.|TRBV7-3|TRBJ2-3|.
TGTGCCAGCAGCTTAGGGTCGGCAGATACGCAGTATTTT
CASSLGSADTQYF
>.|TRBV28|TRBJ1-5|.
TGTGCCAGCAGTTCGCAAATTAATCAGCCCCAGCATTTT
CASSSQINQPQHF
>.|TRBV19|TRBJ1-5|.
TGTGCCAGTAGTATAGCTCAAACTTACAGCGGGGGCAATCAGCCCCAGCATTTT
CASSIAQTYSGGNQPQHF
>.|TRBV2|TRBJ1-2|.
TGTGCCAGCAGTGAAGGTCGGACGTACTATGGCTACACCTTC
CASSEGRTYYGYTF
>.|TRBV6-5|TRBJ1-2|.
TGTGCCAGCAGGCCCCGGACAGCCTATGGCTACACCTTC
CASRPRTAYGYTF
>.|TRBV18|TRBJ2-3|.
TGTGCCAGCTCACCACCAGCAGGAGATACGCAGTATTTT
CASSPPAGDTQYF
>TRBD2|TRBV3-1/TRBV3-2|TRBJ2-7|.
TGTGCCAGCAGCCAAATGACTAGCGGGAGTCGGGAGCAGTACTTC
CASSQMTSGSREQYF
>.|TRBV5-1|TRBJ1-4|.
TGCGCCAGCAGCTTGGACAGGGCTGGTGAAAAACTGTTTTTT
CASSLDRAGEKLFF
>.|TRBV21-1|TRBJ2-7|.
TGTGCCAGCAATCGGGATCCCTACGAGCAGTACTTC
CASNRDPYEQYF
>.|TRBV15|TRBJ2-7|.
TGTGCCACCAGCACAACATTACTAGTCGACTACGAGCAGTACTTC
CATSTTLLVDYEQYF
>.|TRBV19|TRBJ2-7|.
TGTGCCAGTAGTACCGGACGGATACGGGACTACGAGCAGTACTTC
CASSTGRIRDYEQYF
>.|TRBV6-5|TRBJ1-1|.
TGTGCCAGCAGTTCACCGGAGGGCAGGGTCACTGAAGCTTTCTTT
CASSSPEGRVTEAFF
>TRBD2|TRBV6-4|TRBJ2-3|.
TGTGCCAGCAGTGAGGGCGGGGGAACAGATACGCAGTATTTT
CASSEGGGTDTQYF
>.|TRBV18|TRBJ1-4|.
TGTGCCAGCTCACCACCAGCAGACGCTTGGGATGAAAAACTGTTTTTT
CASSPPADAWDEKLFF
>.|TRBV6-1|TRBJ2-1|.
TGTGCCAGCAGTGAACGGGTCACCCAACGGTCTAGCTCCTACAATGAGCAGTTCTTC
CASSERVTQRSSSYNEQFF
>TRBD1|TRBV7-8|TRBJ1-1|.
TGTGCCAGCAGCTTACAGGGGGCGGACACTGAAGCTTTCTTT
CASSLQGADTEAFF
>TRBD2|TRBV7-2|TRBJ2-1|.
TGTGCCAGCAGCCCCGGACTAGCGGGAAACAATGAGCAGTTCTTC
CASSPGLAGNNEQFF
>TRBD2|TRBV11-3|TRBJ2-3|.
TGTGCCAGCAGCCCGGGGACTAGTTTTAAGGCAGATACGCAGTATTTT
CASSPGTSFKADTQYF
>.|TRBV4-2|TRBJ1-4|.
TGTGCCAGCAGCCAAACCGGGACTAGTAATGAAAAACTGTTTTTT
CASSQTGTSNEKLFF
>.|TRBV19|TRBJ2-7|.
TGTGCCAGTAGTCCCGGACTAAACGAGCAGTACTTC
CASSPGLNEQYF
>.|TRBV29-1|TRBJ2-1|.
TGCAGCGGTACGGGACTCCCACCCTCCTACAATGAGCAGTTCTTC
CSGTGLPPSYNEQFF
>TRBD2|TRBV5-1|TRBJ2-1|.
TGCGCCAGCAGCTTGATAGCGGCTAGCGGCTCCAATGAGCAGTTCTTC
CASSLIAASGSNEQFF
>.|TRBV19|TRBJ1-2|.
TGTGCCAGTAGTATTGGGCGGCCCGGGAATGGCTACACCTTC
CASSIGRPGNGYTF
>.|TRBV19|TRBJ1-5|few
TGTGCCAGTAGTGATTACCCCCGGGGGGATAGCAATCAGCCCCAGCATTTT
CASSDYPRGDSNQPQHF
>.|TRBV19|TRBJ1-1|.
TGTGCCAGTGAGGGGCAGAACACTGAAGCTTTCTTT
CASEGQNTEAFF
>.|TRBV4-3|TRBJ1-2|.
TGCGCCAGCAGCCAAGTTGCTGGACTGATATTCTATGGCTACACCTTC
CASSQVAGLIFYGYTF
>.|TRBV29-1|TRBJ1-1|.
TGCAGCGTGAGGACAGCCCCGAGTAGAGACACTGAAGCTTTCTTT
CSVRTAPSRDTEAFF
>.|TRBV5-6|TRBJ2-6|.
TGTGCCAGCAGCTTCCGGGACACCCGAAGGTGGGGGGCCAACGTCCTGACTTTC
CASSFRDTRRWGANVLTF
>.|TRBV5-1|TRBJ1-4|.
TGCGCCAGCAGCCCAACGCCCGACCAGGACGGGAAACTGTTTTTT
CASSPTPDQDGKLFF
>.|TRBV15|TRBJ1-1|.
TGTGCCACCAGCTCGATACCGTCTGAAGCTTTCTTT
CATSSIPSEAFF
>.|TRBV28|TRBJ1-5|once
TGTGCCAGCAGCGTTAGGGGGAGTCAGCCCCAGCATTTT
CASSVRGSQPQHF
>.|TRBV5-1|TRBJ2-5|.
TGCGCCAGCAGCGTACAAGAGACCCAGTACTTC
CASSVQETQYF
>TRBD2|TRBV6-5|TRBJ2-1|.
TGTGCCAGCAGTTACTTCGCTAGCGGGGGATACAATGAGCAGTTCTTC
CASSYFASGGYNEQFF
>.|TRBV27|TRBJ1-2|.
TGTGCCAGCAGTTTGTCGGGCTCCTATGGCTACACCTTC
CASSLSGSYGYTF
>TRBD1|TRBV7-2|TRBJ2-2|.
TGTGCCAGCAGCCCACGACAGGGGTCTTGGATCCAAAACACCGGGGAGCTGTTTTTT
CASSPRQGSWIQNTGELFF
>TRBD2|TRBV6-2/TRBV6-3|TRBJ2-3|once
TGTGCCAGTAGCCGTAGACTAGCGGGGCTGCCGGATACGCAGTATTTT
CASSRRLAGLPDTQYF
>TRBD2|TRBV10-3|TRBJ2-7|.
TGTGCCTCCGGGCGGGAGTCCTACGAGCAGTACTTC
CASGRESYEQYF
>.|TRBV21-1|TRBJ2-7|.
TGTGCCAGCACTCGATCAGAGGGGGCCTCCGAGCAGTACTTC
CASTRSEGASEQYF
>.|TRBV6-6|TRBJ1-1|.
TGTGCCAGCAGTTACTCCCCCTCAACGAACACTGAAGCTTTCTTT
CASSYSPSTNTEAFF
>TRBD2|TRBV6-2/TRBV6-3|TRBJ2-1|.
TGTGCCAGCAGTTACTATAGCGGGAGGGCCAGAGACAATGAGCAGTTCTTC
CASSYYSGRARDNEQFF
>.|TRBV9|TRBJ1-3|.
TGTGCCAGCAGCGCGCGCCCCTTTGGAAACACCATATATTTT
CASSARPFGNTIYF
>.|TRBV25-1|TRBJ1-1|.
TGTGCCAGCAGTGATTTCGGACGGGTAGCTTTCTTT
CASSDFGRVAFF
>.|TRBV3-1/TRBV3-2|TRBJ1-4|.
TGTGCCAGCAGCCAAGTTTCGGACGATGAAAAACTGTTTTTT
CASSQVSDDEKLFF
>.|TRBV28|TRBJ1-2|.
TGTGCCAGCAGTGACGGGGGGCCCTATGGCTACACCTTC
CASSDGGPYGYTF
>.|TRBV14|TRBJ2-3|.
TGTGCCAGCAGCCAATCGCGGGGCACAGATACGCAGTATTTT
CASSQSRGTDTQYF
>.|TRBV5-6|TRBJ2-1|.
TGTGCCAGCAGCTTGGCCAACGTTCGGGATGAGCAGTTCTTC
CASSLANVRDEQFF